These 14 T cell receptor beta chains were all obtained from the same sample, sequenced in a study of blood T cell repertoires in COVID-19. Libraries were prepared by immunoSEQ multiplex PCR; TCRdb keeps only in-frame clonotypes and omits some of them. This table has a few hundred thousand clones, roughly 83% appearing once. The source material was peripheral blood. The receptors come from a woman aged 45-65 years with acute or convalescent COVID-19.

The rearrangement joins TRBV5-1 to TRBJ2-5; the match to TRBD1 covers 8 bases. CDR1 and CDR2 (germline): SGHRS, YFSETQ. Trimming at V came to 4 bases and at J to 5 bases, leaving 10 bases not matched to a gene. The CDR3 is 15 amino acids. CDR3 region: CASSLGQAVFETQYF. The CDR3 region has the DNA TGCGCCAGCAGCCTGGGACAGGCCGTCTTTGAGACCCAGTACTTC.

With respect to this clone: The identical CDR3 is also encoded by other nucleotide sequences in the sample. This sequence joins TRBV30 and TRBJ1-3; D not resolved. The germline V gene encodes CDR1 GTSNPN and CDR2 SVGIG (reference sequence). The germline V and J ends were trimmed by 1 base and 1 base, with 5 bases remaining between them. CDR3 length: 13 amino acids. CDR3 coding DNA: TGTGCCTGGAGTGCGAGTTCTGGAAACACCATATATTTT. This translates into CAWSASSGNTIYF.

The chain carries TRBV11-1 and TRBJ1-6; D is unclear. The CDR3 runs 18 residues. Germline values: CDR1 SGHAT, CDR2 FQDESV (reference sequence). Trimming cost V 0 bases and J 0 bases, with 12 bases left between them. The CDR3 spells CASSLAIPGSSYNSPLHF. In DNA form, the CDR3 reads TGTGCCAGCAGCTTAGCAATACCAGGATCCTCCTATAATTCACCCCTCCACTTT.

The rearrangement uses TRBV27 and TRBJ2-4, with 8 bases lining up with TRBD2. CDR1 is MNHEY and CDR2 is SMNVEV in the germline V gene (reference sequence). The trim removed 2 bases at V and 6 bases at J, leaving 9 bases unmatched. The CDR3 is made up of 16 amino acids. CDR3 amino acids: CASSLVPGGRGNIQYF. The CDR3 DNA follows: TGTGCCAGCAGTTTAGTTCCGGGGGGGCGGGGAAACATTCAGTACTTC.

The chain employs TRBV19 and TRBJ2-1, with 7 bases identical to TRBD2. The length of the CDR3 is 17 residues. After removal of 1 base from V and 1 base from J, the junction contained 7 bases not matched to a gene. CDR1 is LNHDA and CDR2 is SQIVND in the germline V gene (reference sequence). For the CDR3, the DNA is TGTGCCAGTAGTATAGTCCTAGCGGATCCGTCCTACAATGAGCAGTTCTTC. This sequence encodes CASSIVLADPSYNEQFF.

The CDR3 DNA reads as TGTGCCACCAGCAGAGAGGTTTCAGGGTGGGAGACCCAGTACTTC. This translates into CATSREVSGWETQYF. This chain connects TRBV15 to TRBJ2-5; D possibly corresponds to TRBD1 (5 bases). Germline V gene sequence: CDR1 LNHNV, CDR2 YYDKDF (reference sequence). Trimming removed 0 bases at V and 5 bases at J, with 13 bases between. The CDR3 loop spans 15 amino acids.

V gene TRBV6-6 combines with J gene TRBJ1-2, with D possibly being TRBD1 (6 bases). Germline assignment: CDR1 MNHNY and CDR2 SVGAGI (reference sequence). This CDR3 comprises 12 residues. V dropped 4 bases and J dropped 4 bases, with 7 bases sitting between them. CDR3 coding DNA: TGTGCCAGCAGTTCGGACAGCTATGGCTACACCTTC. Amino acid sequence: CASSSDSYGYTF.

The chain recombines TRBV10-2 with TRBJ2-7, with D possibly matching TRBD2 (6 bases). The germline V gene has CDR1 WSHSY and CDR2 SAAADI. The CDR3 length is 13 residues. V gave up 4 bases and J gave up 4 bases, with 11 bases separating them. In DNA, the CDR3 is TGCGCCAGCAGTGGACGGGAGTCGTACGAGCAGTACTTC. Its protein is CASSGRESYEQYF.

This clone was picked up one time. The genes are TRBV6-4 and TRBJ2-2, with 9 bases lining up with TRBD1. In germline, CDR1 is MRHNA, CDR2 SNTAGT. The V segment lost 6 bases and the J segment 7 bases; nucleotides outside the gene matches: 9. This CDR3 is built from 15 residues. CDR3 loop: CASSREQGAGGELFF. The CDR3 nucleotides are TGTGCCAGCAGCCGAGAACAGGGGGCTGGCGGGGAGCTGTTTTTT.

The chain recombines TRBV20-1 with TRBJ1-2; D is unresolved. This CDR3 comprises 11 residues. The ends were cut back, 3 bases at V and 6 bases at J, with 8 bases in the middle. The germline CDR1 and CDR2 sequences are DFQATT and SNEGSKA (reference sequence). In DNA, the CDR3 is TGCAGTGCTAGGGAGGGTAATGGCTACACCTTC. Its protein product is CSAREGNGYTF.

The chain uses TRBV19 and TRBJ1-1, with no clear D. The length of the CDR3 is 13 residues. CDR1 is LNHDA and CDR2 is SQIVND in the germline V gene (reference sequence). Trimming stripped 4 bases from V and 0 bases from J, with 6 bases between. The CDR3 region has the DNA TGTGCCAGTAGTACCACTGTGAACACTGAAGCTTTCTTT. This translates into CASSTTVNTEAFF. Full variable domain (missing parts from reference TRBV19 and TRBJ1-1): DGGITQSPKYLFRKEGQNVTLSCEQNLNHDAMYWYRQDPGQGLRLIYYSQIVNDFQKGDIAEGYSVSREKKESFPLTVTSAQKNPTAFYLCASSTTVNTEAFFGQGTRLTVV.

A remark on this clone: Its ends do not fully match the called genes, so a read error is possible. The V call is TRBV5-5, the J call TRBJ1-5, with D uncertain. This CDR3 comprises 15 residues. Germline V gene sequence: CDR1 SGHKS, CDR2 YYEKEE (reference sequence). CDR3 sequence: CTSSPAGGRHQPQHF. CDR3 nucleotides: TGTACCAGCAGCCCGGCGGGAGGCCGACATCAGCCCCAGCATTTT.

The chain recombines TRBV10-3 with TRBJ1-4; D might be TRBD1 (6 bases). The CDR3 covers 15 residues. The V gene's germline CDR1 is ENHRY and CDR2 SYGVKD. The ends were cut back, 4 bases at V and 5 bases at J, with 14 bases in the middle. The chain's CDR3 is CAISADGTPNEKLFF. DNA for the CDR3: TGTGCCATCAGTGCAGACGGGACACCCAATGAAAAACTGTTTTTT.

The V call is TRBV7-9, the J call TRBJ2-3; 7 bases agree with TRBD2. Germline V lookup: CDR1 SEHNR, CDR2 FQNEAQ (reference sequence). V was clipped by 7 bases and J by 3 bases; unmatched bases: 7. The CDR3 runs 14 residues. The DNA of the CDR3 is TGTGCCAGCATCCCACTAGCGCTTACAGATACGCAGTATTTT. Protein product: CASIPLALTDTQYF.